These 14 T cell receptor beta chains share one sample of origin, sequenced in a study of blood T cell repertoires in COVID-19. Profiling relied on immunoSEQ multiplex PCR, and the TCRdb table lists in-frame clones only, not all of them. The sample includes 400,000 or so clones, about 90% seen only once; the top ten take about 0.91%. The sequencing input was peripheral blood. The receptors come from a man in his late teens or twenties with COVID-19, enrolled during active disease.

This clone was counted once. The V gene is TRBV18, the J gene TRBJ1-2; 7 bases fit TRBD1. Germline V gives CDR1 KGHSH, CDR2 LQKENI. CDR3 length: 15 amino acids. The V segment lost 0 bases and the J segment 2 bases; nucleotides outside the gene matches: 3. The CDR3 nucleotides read TGTGCCAGCTCACCACCGGGACAGCCGAACTATGGCTACACCTTC. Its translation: CASSPPGQPNYGYTF.

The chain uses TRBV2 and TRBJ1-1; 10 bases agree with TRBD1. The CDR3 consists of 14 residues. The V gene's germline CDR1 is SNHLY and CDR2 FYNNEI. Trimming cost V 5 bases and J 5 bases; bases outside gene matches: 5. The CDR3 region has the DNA TGTGCCAGCAGTTCAAGGACAGGGGGAACTGAAGCTTTCTTT. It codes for CASSSRTGGTEAFF.

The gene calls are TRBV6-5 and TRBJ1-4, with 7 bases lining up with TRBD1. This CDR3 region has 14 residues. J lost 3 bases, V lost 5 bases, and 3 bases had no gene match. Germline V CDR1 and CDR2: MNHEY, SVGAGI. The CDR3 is CASSTDRPNEKLFF. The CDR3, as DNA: TGTGCCAGCAGTACGGACAGGCCTAATGAAAAACTGTTTTTT.

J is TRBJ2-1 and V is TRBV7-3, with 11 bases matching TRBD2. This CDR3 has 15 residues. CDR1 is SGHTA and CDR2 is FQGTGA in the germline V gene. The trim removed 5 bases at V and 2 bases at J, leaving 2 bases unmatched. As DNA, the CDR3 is TGTGCCAGCAGCCTAGCGGGAGGCACCTACAATGAGCAGTTCTTC. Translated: CASSLAGGTYNEQFF.

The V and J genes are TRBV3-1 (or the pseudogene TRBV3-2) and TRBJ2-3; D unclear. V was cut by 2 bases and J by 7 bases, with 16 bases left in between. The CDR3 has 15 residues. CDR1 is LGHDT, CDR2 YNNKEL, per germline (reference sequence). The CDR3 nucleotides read TGTGCCAGCAGCCAAAACCCCTTTGGGCAGCATACGCAGTATTTT. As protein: CASSQNPFGQHTQYF.

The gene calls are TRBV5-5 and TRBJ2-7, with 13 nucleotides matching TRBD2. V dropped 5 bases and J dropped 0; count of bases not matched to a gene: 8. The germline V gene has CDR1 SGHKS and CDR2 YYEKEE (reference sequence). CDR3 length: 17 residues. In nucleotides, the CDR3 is TGTGCCAGCAGGTGGGGACTAGCGGGGCCTACCTCCTACGAGCAGTACTTC. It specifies CASRWGLAGPTSYEQYF. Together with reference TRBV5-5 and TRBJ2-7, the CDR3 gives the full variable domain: DAGVTQSPTHLIKTRGQQVTLRCSPISGHKSVSWYQQVLGQGPQFIFQYYEKEERGRGNFPDRFSARQFPNYSSELNVNALLLGDSALYLCASRWGLAGPTSYEQYFGPGTRLTVT.

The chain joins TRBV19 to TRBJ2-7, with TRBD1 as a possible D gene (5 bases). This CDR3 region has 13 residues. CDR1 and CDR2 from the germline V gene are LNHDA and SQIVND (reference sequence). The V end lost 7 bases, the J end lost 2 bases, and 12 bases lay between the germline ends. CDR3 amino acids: CASTDDRAYEQYF. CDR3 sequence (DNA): TGTGCCAGTACTGATGACAGAGCCTACGAGCAGTACTTC. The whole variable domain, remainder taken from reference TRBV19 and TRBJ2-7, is DGGITQSPKYLFRKEGQNVTLSCEQNLNHDAMYWYRQDPGQGLRLIYYSQIVNDFQKGDIAEGYSVSREKKESFPLTVTSAQKNPTAFYLCASTDDRAYEQYFGPGTRLTVT.

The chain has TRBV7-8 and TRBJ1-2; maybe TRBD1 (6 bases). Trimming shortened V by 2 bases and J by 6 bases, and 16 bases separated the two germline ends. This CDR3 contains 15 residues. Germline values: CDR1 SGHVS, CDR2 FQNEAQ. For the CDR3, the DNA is TGTGCCAGCAGCTTATACGACAGGATGGATCATGGCTACACCTTC. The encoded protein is CASSLYDRMDHGYTF.

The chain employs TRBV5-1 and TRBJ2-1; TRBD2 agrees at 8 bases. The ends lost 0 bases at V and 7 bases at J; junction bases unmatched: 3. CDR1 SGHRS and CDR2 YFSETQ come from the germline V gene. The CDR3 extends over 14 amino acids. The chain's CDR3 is CASSLGLARNEQFF. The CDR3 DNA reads TGCGCCAGCAGCTTGGGACTAGCGAGGAATGAGCAGTTCTTC.

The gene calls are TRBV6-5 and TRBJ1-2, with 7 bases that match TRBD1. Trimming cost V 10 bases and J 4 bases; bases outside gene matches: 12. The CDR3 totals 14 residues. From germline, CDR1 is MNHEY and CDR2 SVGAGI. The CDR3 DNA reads TGTGCCACAAGGGGGCAGAGACACAGCTATGGCTACACCTTC. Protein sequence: CATRGQRHSYGYTF.

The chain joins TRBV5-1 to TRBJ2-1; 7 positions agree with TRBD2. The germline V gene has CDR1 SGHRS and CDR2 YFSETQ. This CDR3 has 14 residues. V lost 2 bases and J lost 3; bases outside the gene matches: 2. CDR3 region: CASSLRGVYNEQFF. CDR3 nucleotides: TGCGCCAGCAGCTTACGGGGGGTCTACAATGAGCAGTTCTTC.

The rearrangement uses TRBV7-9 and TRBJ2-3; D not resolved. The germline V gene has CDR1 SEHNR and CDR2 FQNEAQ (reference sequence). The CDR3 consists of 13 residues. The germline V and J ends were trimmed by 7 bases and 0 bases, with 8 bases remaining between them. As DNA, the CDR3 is TGTGCCAGCACCGTACAGAGCACAGATACGCAGTATTTT. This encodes CASTVQSTDTQYF.

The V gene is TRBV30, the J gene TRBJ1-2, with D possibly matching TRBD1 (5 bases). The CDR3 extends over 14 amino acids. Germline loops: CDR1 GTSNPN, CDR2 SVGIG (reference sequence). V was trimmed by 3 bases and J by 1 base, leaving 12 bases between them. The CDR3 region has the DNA TGTGCCTGGAGCCGTTGGGGGGTTAACTATGGCTACACCTTC. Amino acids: CAWSRWGVNYGYTF.

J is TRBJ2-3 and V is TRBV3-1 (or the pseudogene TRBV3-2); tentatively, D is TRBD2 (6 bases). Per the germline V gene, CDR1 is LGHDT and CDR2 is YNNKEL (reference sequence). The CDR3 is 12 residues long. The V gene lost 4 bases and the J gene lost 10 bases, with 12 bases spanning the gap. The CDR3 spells CASSRLGGSQYF. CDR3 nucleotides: TGTGCCAGCAGCCGCCTGGGGGGATCGCAGTATTTT.